This TCR beta chain was documented in a study of Graves' ophthalmopathy and Graves' hyperthyroidism. About the study: In this cohort's terms, stable hyperthyroidism meant no ophthalmopathy by 18 months of follow-up. Broader study findings: Classification of ophthalmopathy versus stable hyperthyroidism by a 13-signature model yielded 85% to 90% sensitivity and 70% to 83% specificity.

This clonotype was counted many times. Its antigen is still unknown. V was clipped by 1 base and J by 13 bases, with 10 bases between them. The CDR3 covers 11 residues. The V gene's germline CDR1 is MNHNS and CDR2 SASEGT. RNA transcripts yielded amplified TCR beta CDR3 regions. The library came from an HTBI-primed first-round RT-PCR and a second-round multiplex PCR. In TCRdb, the multiplex PCR reads were re-called with MiXCR into one record per CDR3 protein. This sample carries over a million distinct CDR3 sequences, 35% to 45% of them seen once, and the ten largest clones take approximately 12%. Patients with other autoimmune diseases, uncontrolled infections, pregnancy or lactation were excluded. Orbital computed tomography and thyroid ultrasound, along with TRAb, serum thyroxine and clinical symptoms, underpinned diagnosis.

Sequences were obtained from peripheral blood or thyroid tissue (not recorded which). This sequence joins TRBV6-1 and TRBJ1-2; no reliable D call. This TCR was sampled from an adult man with Graves' hyperthyroidism. The CDR3 nucleotides are TGTGCCAGCAGTGAAGAAAGGGCTGCCACCTTC. It yields the protein CASSEERAATF.